These 32 T cell receptor beta chains were sequenced from one sample in a study of blood T cell repertoires in COVID-19. Profiling relied on immunoSEQ multiplex PCR, and the TCRdb table lists in-frame clones only, not all of them. This sample carries about 59,000 clones, 79% of them seen once, and the ten largest clones take roughly 3%. Sequences were obtained from peripheral blood. The receptors come from a man aged 55 to 69 with acute or convalescent COVID-19.

The CDR3 protein is CASSRTGSWREQYF. Here the CDR3 DNA reads TGTGCCAGCAGCCGTACAGGGAGCTGGAGGGAGCAGTACTTC. The V gene is TRBV7-8, the J gene TRBJ2-7; D might be TRBD1 (6 bases). The CDR3 loop spans 14 amino acids. CDR1 is SGHVS, CDR2 FQNEAQ, per germline. V dropped 5 bases and J dropped 7 bases, with 18 bases sitting between them.

The CDR3 loop reads CASSPGPLQGTSHQYF. The CDR3 region has the DNA TGTGCCAGCAGCCCTGGGCCGCTACAGGGGACCTCCCACCAGTACTTC. The chain links TRBV7-2 to TRBJ2-5; 7 bases are a match to TRBD1. CDR1 is SGHTA and CDR2 is FQGNSA in the germline V gene. V lost 5 bases and J lost 10; bases outside the gene matches: 19. The CDR3 is 16 amino acids.

This chain connects TRBV7-9 to TRBJ2-1; D remains ambiguous. Trimming took 3 bases from V and 8 from J, leaving 5 bases between them. The CDR3 runs to 11 residues. Per the germline V gene, CDR1 is SEHNR and CDR2 is FQNEAQ (reference sequence). This CDR3 is CASSFLDEQFF. In DNA, the CDR3 is TGTGCCAGCAGCTTCTTAGATGAGCAGTTCTTC.

The gene calls are TRBV5-5 and TRBJ2-2, with D possibly being TRBD2 (6 bases). Trimming took 4 bases from V and 8 from J, leaving 24 bases between them. CDR3 size: 17 residues. CDR1 and CDR2 (germline): SGHKS, YYEKEE (reference sequence). The CDR3 sequence: CASSPRDVGGLAGELFF. The CDR3 DNA sequence: TGTGCCAGCAGCCCCCGTGATGTTGGGGGGTTAGCGGGGGAGCTGTTTTTT. Complete variable domain (other parts from reference TRBV5-5 and TRBJ2-2): DAGVTQSPTHLIKTRGQQVTLRCSPISGHKSVSWYQQVLGQGPQFIFQYYEKEERGRGNFPDRFSARQFPNYSSELNVNALLLGDSALYLCASSPRDVGGLAGELFFGEGSRLTVL.

The chain uses TRBV5-5 and TRBJ2-7; D uncertain. Trimming removed 5 bases at V and 6 bases at J, with 12 bases between. The CDR3 is 12 amino acids. In germline, CDR1 is SGHKS, CDR2 YYEKEE (reference sequence). In DNA, the CDR3 is TGTGCCAGCAGTTCCAATTTAGCCGAGCAGTACTTC. Translation: CASSSNLAEQYF.

CDR3 sequence (DNA): TGTGCCAGCAGCCAGAGGAGCAGCGAGCAGTACTTC. Translating it yields CASSQRSSEQYF. The chain carries TRBV3-1 (or the pseudogene TRBV3-2) and TRBJ2-7; D is undetermined. The CDR3 has 12 residues. Per the germline V gene, CDR1 is LGHDT and CDR2 is YNNKEL (reference sequence). The ends were cut back, 3 bases at V and 6 bases at J, with 9 bases in the middle.

The V and J genes are TRBV9 and TRBJ2-1; the D is unclear. The CDR3 contains 16 residues. CDR1 and CDR2 (germline): SGDLS, YYNGEE. Trimming stripped 0 bases from V and 0 bases from J, with 10 bases between. The CDR3, as DNA: TGTGCCAGCAGCGTAGCTGACTTGAGCTCCTACAATGAGCAGTTCTTC. The encoded protein is CASSVADLSSYNEQFF.

This chain uses TRBV12-5 with TRBJ1-1, with D uncertain. The CDR3 is 12 residues long. CDR1 is LGHNT and CDR2 is FRNRAP in the germline V gene. V lost 2 bases to trimming and J lost 6 bases, with 7 bases between them. The CDR3: CASGLSRSEAFF. The CDR3 DNA reads TGTGCTAGTGGTTTGTCCCGGTCTGAAGCTTTCTTT.

The rearrangement uses TRBV7-9 and TRBJ1-4; 12 bases line up with TRBD1. The CDR3 sequence is 16 residues long. The germline CDR1 and CDR2 sequences are SEHNR and FQNEAQ (reference sequence). V lost 4 bases, J lost 8 bases, and 8 bases stayed unmatched. The CDR3 spells CASSSPGQGAREKLFF. The DNA for the CDR3 is TGTGCCAGCAGCTCCCCGGGACAGGGGGCGAGAGAAAAACTGTTTTTT.

The chain couples TRBV7-3 to TRBJ2-3; 9 positions agree with TRBD2. CDR3 length equals 16 residues. V lost 1 base, J lost 2 bases, and 4 bases stayed unmatched. Germline V gene data show CDR1 as SGHTA and CDR2 as FQGTGA. CDR3 loop: CASSLRIAGVTDTQYF. CDR3 nucleotides: TGTGCCAGCAGCTTAAGAATAGCGGGAGTCACAGATACGCAGTATTTT.

This clone is a singleton in its sample. The genes are TRBV4-2 and TRBJ1-2; no definite D call. Deletions cut 1 base from V and 8 bases from J, with 8 bases between. Germline CDR1 reads LGHNA; CDR2 reads YNFKEQ. The CDR3 runs to 12 residues. Here the CDR3 reads CASSQGGTGYTF. The CDR3 DNA reads as TGTGCCAGCAGCCAAGGCGGTACCGGCTACACCTTC.

CDR3 residues: CASSGQGGRGYTF. DNA for the CDR3: TGTGCCAGCAGCGGACAGGGGGGAAGAGGCTACACCTTC. The rearrangement joins TRBV3-1 (or the pseudogene TRBV3-2) to TRBJ1-2; 10 bases agree with TRBD1. The V segment lost 5 bases and the J segment 8 bases; nucleotides outside the gene matches: 5. Germline V gene data show CDR1 as LGHDT and CDR2 as YNNKEL (reference sequence). This CDR3 is built from 13 residues.

This clone has more than one count but fewer than ten. The chain joins TRBV29-1 to TRBJ1-1; 7 bases line up with TRBD1. Germline values: CDR1 SQVTM, CDR2 ANQGSEA. The CDR3 consists of 13 residues. V was clipped by 7 bases and J by 0 bases; unmatched bases: 5. The CDR3 is CSARDSLNTEAFF. In DNA, the CDR3 is TGCAGCGCCCGGGACAGCCTGAACACTGAAGCTTTCTTT.

This clone was detected only once. CDR3 region: CASSVSPRTDNEQFF. The CDR3 DNA reads TGTGCCAGCAGCGTATCCCCCCGGACAGACAATGAGCAGTTCTTC. The gene calls are TRBV9 and TRBJ2-1, with D perhaps TRBD1 (6 bases). Germline-derived CDR1 and CDR2 are SGDLS and YYNGEE. V was clipped by 1 base and J by 5 bases, with 13 bases between them. CDR3 length: 15 amino acids.

The chain has TRBV5-1 and TRBJ1-4; D may be TRBD1 (5 bases). The germline gives CDR1 SGHRS, CDR2 YFSETQ. The CDR3 extends over 15 amino acids. V was trimmed by 0 bases and J by 7 bases, leaving 13 bases between them. This chain's CDR3 is CASSLAGQGGEKLFF. Written as DNA, the CDR3 is TGCGCCAGCAGCTTGGCCGGCCAGGGTGGTGAAAAACTGTTTTTT.

This chain links TRBV4-3 with TRBJ2-4; D is perhaps TRBD2 (5 bases). The CDR3 length is 15 residues. With 1 base removed from V and 6 bases from J, the gap between germline ends came to 13 bases. Looked up from germline, CDR1 is LGHNA and CDR2 is YSLEER. Written as DNA, the CDR3 is TGCGCCAGCAGCCAAGTTATGGGCGGGCCAAACATTCAGTACTTC. Protein sequence: CASSQVMGGPNIQYF.

This clone was found once. The chain recombines TRBV6-4 with TRBJ1-5; D unresolved. There are 14 residues in the CDR3. Germline loops: CDR1 MRHNA, CDR2 SNTAGT. Between the trimmed V and J ends, which lost 0 bases and 7 bases, there was a span of 10 bases. CDR3 DNA: TGTGCCAGCAGTGACTCGAGGGTTCCCCAGCCCCAGCATTTT. It specifies CASSDSRVPQPQHF.

This chain uses TRBV6-5 with TRBJ1-6; tentatively, D is TRBD1 (6 bases). V dropped 4 bases and J dropped 14 bases, with 21 bases sitting between them. This CDR3 is built from 15 residues. Germline V gene lookup returns CDR1 MNHEY and CDR2 SVGAGI. This CDR3 is CASSSPRQELGTLHF. CDR3 bases: TGTGCCAGCAGTTCCCCACGACAGGAGCTCGGAACCCTCCACTTT.

The chain combines TRBV24-1 with TRBJ1-2; D is unclear. The germline CDR1 and CDR2 sequences are KGHDR and SFDVKD. The V end lost 4 bases, the J end lost 8 bases, and 10 bases lay between the germline ends. The CDR3 totals 12 residues. In DNA form, the CDR3 reads TGTGCCACCAGTGACCAGTCTTGGGGCTACACCTTC. It is translated as CATSDQSWGYTF.

A remark on this clone: The germline gene is not matched at one end of the junction; a read error may be the cause. J is TRBJ1-3 and V is TRBV7-7; a weak D match, TRBD1 (6 bases). Germline V gives CDR1 SSHAT, CDR2 FNYEAQ (reference sequence). The CDR3 length is 16 residues. The CDR3, as DNA: TGTGCTAGCAGCTTAACCACAGGGTCTCGTGGAAACACCATATATTTT. Its protein product is CASSLTTGSRGNTIYF.

CDR3 nucleotides: TGTGCCAGCAGCCAGTCCCTGCTAGCGGGAGGCTACAATGAGCAGTTCTTC. As protein: CASSQSLLAGGYNEQFF. The rearrangement uses TRBV7-9 and TRBJ2-1, with 11 bases lining up with TRBD2. CDR1 SEHNR and CDR2 FQNEAQ come from the germline V gene (reference sequence). The V segment lost 5 bases and the J segment 3 bases; nucleotides outside the gene matches: 9. There are 17 residues in the CDR3. Looking up the rest from reference TRBV7-9 and TRBJ2-1 gives the full variable domain: DTGVSQNPRHKITKRGQNVTFRCDPISEHNRLYWYRQTLGQGPEFLTYFQNEAQLEKSRLLSDRFSAERPKGSFSTLEIQRTEQGDSAMYLCASSQSLLAGGYNEQFFGPGTRLTVL.

In its sample, this clone was seen once. This chain connects TRBV18 to TRBJ2-1; 11 bases are a match to TRBD2. The CDR3 has 16 amino acids. Germline trimming cut 3 bases from V and 4 bases from J; bases unmatched to any gene: 5. CDR1 is KGHSH and CDR2 is LQKENI in the germline V gene. The CDR3 bases are TGTGCCAGCTCACCCGGCGGACTAGCGGGTTACAATGAGCAGTTCTTC. As protein: CASSPGGLAGYNEQFF.

V and J are TRBV7-2 and TRBJ2-2, with 7 bases matching TRBD2. Germline lookup yields CDR1 SGHTA and CDR2 FQGNSA. The CDR3 is made up of 15 amino acids. With V trimmed by 4 bases and J by 7 bases, 9 bases remained unmatched. The CDR3 nucleotides read TGTGCCAGCAGCTGGGTTGGAGGGAGGGACGGGGAGCTGTTTTTT. This encodes CASSWVGGRDGELFF.

The CDR3 sequence: CASSLNRWSLETIGYGYTF. The CDR3 region has the DNA TGTGCCAGCAGCCTAAACAGGTGGAGCTTGGAAACTATTGGCTATGGCTACACCTTC. The J gene is TRBJ1-2, the V gene TRBV28; tentative D call: TRBD1 (5 bases). The CDR3 sequence is 19 residues long. Deletions cut 6 bases from V and 4 bases from J, with 30 bases between. CDR1 and CDR2 (germline): MDHEN, SYDVKM.

J is TRBJ1-5 and V is TRBV9, with 11 positions matching TRBD1. CDR1 is SGDLS, CDR2 YYNGEE, per germline. Trimming cost V 3 bases and J 6 bases; bases outside gene matches: 2. The CDR3 sequence is 14 residues long. The CDR3 region is CASSAGTGGQPQHF. As DNA, the CDR3 is TGTGCCAGCAGCGCGGGGACAGGGGGTCAGCCCCAGCATTTT.

In its sample, this clone was seen a few times. The rearrangement joins TRBV4-2 to TRBJ2-6; TRBD1 aligns across 8 bases. The CDR3 is 20 amino acids. Unmatched junction bases numbered 11, after V lost 0 bases and J lost 1 base. Germline lookup yields CDR1 LGHNA and CDR2 YNFKEQ. This CDR3 is CASSQENLRTGGSGANVLTF. The CDR3 nucleotides read TGTGCCAGCAGCCAAGAAAATCTGAGAACAGGGGGTTCTGGGGCCAACGTCCTGACTTTC.

The rearrangement links TRBV6-5 to TRBJ2-3, with TRBD2 identical over 11 bases. After removal of 2 bases from V and 4 bases from J, the junction contained 2 bases not matched to a gene. The germline CDR1 and CDR2 sequences are MNHEY and SVGAGI. The CDR3 is 15 amino acids. The chain's CDR3 is CASSYGLAGADTQYF. The CDR3, as DNA: TGTGCCAGCAGTTACGGACTAGCGGGCGCAGATACGCAGTATTTT.

The chain links TRBV4-2 to TRBJ2-1; perhaps TRBD2 as D (5 bases). Per germline, CDR1 LGHNA and CDR2 YNFKEQ. Trimming removed 0 bases at V and 0 bases at J, with 12 bases between. This CDR3 is 17 amino acids long. CDR3 amino acids: CASSQENSASSYNEQFF. Written as DNA, the CDR3 is TGTGCCAGCAGCCAAGAAAATAGCGCGAGCTCCTACAATGAGCAGTTCTTC.

The chain couples TRBV9 to TRBJ2-5, with 9 nucleotides matching TRBD1. With 4 bases clipped from V and 2 bases from J, the junction kept 12 bases outside the gene matches. Germline V gene data show CDR1 as SGDLS and CDR2 as YYNGEE. The CDR3 extends over 17 amino acids. In DNA, the CDR3 is TGTGCCAGCAGCCCCTACGGGGGACAGGGCCGACAAGAGACCCAGTACTTC. This sequence encodes CASSPYGGQGRQETQYF. Drawing the rest from reference TRBV9 and TRBJ2-5, the complete variable domain is DSGVTQTPKHLITATGQRVTLRCSPRSGDLSVYWYQQSLDQGLQFLIQYYNGEERAKGNILERFSAQQFPDLHSELNLSSLELGDSALYFCASSPYGGQGRQETQYFGPGTRLLVL.

The chain has TRBV28 and TRBJ1-2; TRBD1 matches at 10 bases. J gave up 10 bases and V 4 bases, and 6 bases lay outside the gene matches. There are 13 residues in the CDR3. CDR1 is MDHEN, CDR2 SYDVKM, per germline. CDR3 nucleotide sequence: TGTGCCAGCAGTTCGGGACAGGGGAAAGACTACACCTTC. Its protein product is CASSSGQGKDYTF.

The chain carries TRBV4-3 and TRBJ1-2; 9 bases map to TRBD1. There are 15 residues in the CDR3. V dropped 1 base and J dropped 8; count of bases not matched to a gene: 8. Germline CDR1 is LGHNA and CDR2 is YSLEER. For the CDR3, the DNA is TGCGCCAGCAGCCAAGTTACAGGGGGCTTTGTCGGCTACACCTTC. Amino acids: CASSQVTGGFVGYTF.

The chain is built from TRBV7-3 and TRBJ1-6; D possibly corresponds to TRBD1 (5 bases). The CDR3 spans 14 residues. V was shortened by 3 bases and J by 8 bases, with 11 bases between the two germline ends. In germline, CDR1 is SGHTA, CDR2 FQGTGA. The CDR3 bases are TGTGCCAGCAGCTTCGGACATCGGGATTCACCCCTCCACTTT. Encoded protein: CASSFGHRDSPLHF.